Listed below are T cell receptor beta chains from one sample, sequenced in a study of Graves' ophthalmopathy and Graves' hyperthyroidism. From the multiplex PCR reads, TCRdb called clonotypes with MiXCR, one entry per CDR3 protein. The table has about 380,000 distinct CDR3 sequences, approximately 15% seen once; the top ten hold roughly 7%. The sample consisted of peripheral blood. The receptors were sampled from a woman aged 18-29 years with stable Graves' hyperthyroidism. The CDR3 runs from the conserved cysteine through the conserved F or W. D genes are given only for firm matches. Not all rows give a size; the values are once, few, many and, for expanded clones, a class.

size,V,D,J,CDR3,DNA
-,TRBV7-9,-,TRBJ2-7,CASSSPGRTREQYF,TGTGCCAGCAGCTCGCCCGGACGGACTCGGGAGCAGTACTTC
many,TRBV6-5,-,TRBJ1-1,CASRPRRGTEAFF,TGTGCCAGCAGACCCCGCCGAGGAACTGAAGCTTTCTTT
many,TRBV10-3,-,TRBJ2-5,CAIRSEGETQYF,TGTGCCATCAGATCCGAGGGGGAGACCCAGTACTTC
many,TRBV12-3/TRBV12-4,-,TRBJ1-1,CASSFGAEAFF,TGTGCCAGCAGTTTCGGTGCTGAAGCTTTCTTT
many,TRBV6-5,TRBD1,TRBJ1-2,CASSYTTGGAYGYTF,TGTGCCAGCAGTTACACCACAGGGGGCGCGTATGGCTACACCTTC
many,TRBV11-1,TRBD2,TRBJ2-5,CASSSSTSGGARPGRETQYF,TGTGCCAGCAGCTCCTCGACTAGCGGGGGGGCCAGGCCAGGGAGAGAGACCCAGTACTTC
many,TRBV2,-,TRBJ2-7,CASSVGDVRLRYEQYF,TGTGCCAGCAGTGTTGGAGATGTACGGCTTCGCTACGAGCAGTACTTC
-,TRBV6-1,-,TRBJ2-7,CASSKGQDEQYF,TGTGCCAGCAGCAAAGGACAAGACGAGCAGTACTTC
many,TRBV10-3,-,TRBJ1-6,CAITEGPNSPLHF,TGTGCCATCACTGAGGGGCCTAATTCACCCCTCCACTTT
few,TRBV12-3/TRBV12-4,TRBD2,TRBJ2-2,CASRQTLAGGPGELFF,TGTGCCAGCAGGCAGACTTTAGCGGGGGGGCCCGGGGAGCTGTTTTTT
many,TRBV6-2/TRBV6-3,TRBD1,TRBJ1-2,CASSPGQGLVYGYTF,TGTGCCAGCAGTCCAGGACAGGGCTTAGTGTATGGCTACACCTTC
many,TRBV6-1,TRBD2,TRBJ2-5,CASSIGRGETQYF,TGTGCCAGCAGCATAGGGAGGGGAGAGACCCAGTACTTC
many,TRBV5-6,-,TRBJ1-2,CASSPIWTDHLGLMVKGYTF,TGTGCCAGCAGCCCTATTTGGACGGACCATTTGGGGCTTATGGTGAAGGGCTACACCTTC
many,TRBV4-2,-,TRBJ1-1,CASSQDGGTDAFF,TGTGCCAGCAGCCAAGATGGAGGGACGGACGCTTTCTTT
-,TRBV12-3/TRBV12-4,TRBD2,TRBJ2-5,CASSLTSGGARTQYF,TGTGCCAGCAGCCTGACTAGCGGGGGGGCGAGGACCCAGTACTTC
many,TRBV27,-,TRBJ1-2,CASRDGSLNYYGYTF,TGTGCCAGCAGGGACGGATCCCTAAATTACTATGGCTACACCTTC
-,TRBV3-1,TRBD1,TRBJ2-7,CASSQEGGQTLAEQYF,TGTGCCAGCAGCCAAGAAGGGGGACAGACCCTCGCCGAGCAGTACTTC
many,TRBV20-1,TRBD1,TRBJ1-5,CSAKPGQYSNQPQHF,TGCAGTGCCAAACCGGGACAGTATAGCAATCAGCCCCAGCATTTT
many,TRBV19,TRBD1,TRBJ1-2,CASRQGKGYTF,TGTGCCAGTAGACAGGGGAAGGGCTACACCTTC
-,TRBV7-8,TRBD1,TRBJ1-2,CASSLVDRGNYGYTF,TGTGCCAGCAGCTTAGTAGACAGGGGGAACTATGGCTACACCTTC
-,TRBV12-3/TRBV12-4,-,TRBJ1-2,CASSPSGGEGGLYGYTF,TGTGCCAGCAGTCCTTCCGGAGGGGAAGGAGGTTTATATGGCTACACCTTC
many,TRBV12-3/TRBV12-4,-,TRBJ2-7,CASNPGSRYEQYF,TGTGCCAGCAACCCTGGGTCCAGGTACGAGCAGTACTTC
few,TRBV15,TRBD1,TRBJ1-2,CATSTGTAGNGYTF,TGTGCCACCAGCACTGGGACAGCTGGCAACGGCTACACCTTC